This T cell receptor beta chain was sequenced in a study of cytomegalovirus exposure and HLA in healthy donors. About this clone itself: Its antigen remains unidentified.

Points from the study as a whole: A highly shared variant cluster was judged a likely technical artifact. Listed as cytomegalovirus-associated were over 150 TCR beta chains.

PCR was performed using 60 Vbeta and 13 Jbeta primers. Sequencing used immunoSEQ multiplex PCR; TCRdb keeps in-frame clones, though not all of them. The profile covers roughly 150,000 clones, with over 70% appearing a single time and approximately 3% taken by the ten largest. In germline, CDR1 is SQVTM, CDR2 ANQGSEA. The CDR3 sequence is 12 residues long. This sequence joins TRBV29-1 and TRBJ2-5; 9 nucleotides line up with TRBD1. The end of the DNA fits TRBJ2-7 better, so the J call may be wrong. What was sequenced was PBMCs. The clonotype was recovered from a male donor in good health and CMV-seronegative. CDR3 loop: CSAGTGIYEQYF. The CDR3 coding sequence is TGCAGCGCTGGGACAGGGATTTACGAGCAGTACTTC.